This T cell receptor beta chain was identified during a study of blood T cell repertoires in COVID-19. This CDR3 comprises 16 residues. CDR1 and CDR2 from the germline V gene are MNHEY and SMNVEV (reference sequence). Unmatched junction bases numbered 7, after V lost 5 bases and J lost 4 bases. Repertoires were generated with immunoSEQ multiplex PCR, while TCRdb's copy carries only in-frame clones and drops some. The sample carries some 270,000 clones, around 85% recorded once. The V call is TRBV27, the J call TRBJ2-3; TRBD2 matches at 12 bases. Material: peripheral blood. The receptor was derived from a human donor with COVID-19, enrolled during active disease. The donor label of this sample is uncertain. CDR3 bases: TGTGCCAGCAGTCCCCCTCTAGCGGGAGGGTCAGATACGCAGTATTTT. It codes for CASSPPLAGGSDTQYF.